The 5 T cell receptor beta chains below were found in one sample sequenced in a study of blood T cell repertoires in COVID-19 (TCRdb year 2020). Library generation was performed with the immunoSEQ multiplex PCR assay. This is the immuneACCESS table as TCRdb keeps it, with only in-frame sequences that have V and J called. A part of the clones is gone; compared with another copy, unresolved V genes explain less than half, and the rest is unexplained. A total of about 340,000 clones appear in this sample, more than 70% of them only once. The top ten clonotypes cover approximately 3.1% of the sample. Sequencing was performed on peripheral blood. The receptors were sampled from a young man with active or convalescent COVID-19.

The rearrangement uses TRBV15 and TRBJ1-5; 8 bases are shared with TRBD1. This CDR3 comprises 15 residues. From germline, CDR1 is LNHNV and CDR2 YYDKDF (reference sequence). J lost 2 bases, V lost 3 bases, and 3 bases had no gene match. The CDR3 bases are TGTGCCACCAGCAGGGACAGGGCCCGCAATCAGCCCCAGCATTTT. Its translation is CATSRDRARNQPQHF.

The chain combines TRBV3-1 (or the pseudogene TRBV3-2) with TRBJ2-7; 9 positions agree with TRBD2. Germline V gene lookup returns CDR1 LGHDT and CDR2 YNNKEL (reference sequence). The CDR3 totals 17 residues. Losses at the gene ends were 3 bases for V and 0 bases for J; bases not matched to a gene: 9. Written as DNA, the CDR3 is TGTGCCAGCAGCCATTCCCCCCGGACTAGCGACTCCTACGAGCAGTACTTC. The encoded protein is CASSHSPRTSDSYEQYF.

V usage is TRBV6-5 and J usage is TRBJ1-1, with no clear D. Trimming left V 6 bases short and J 1 base short, with 9 bases between. The CDR3 is 13 amino acids. Germline loops: CDR1 MNHEY, CDR2 SVGAGI. The CDR3 nucleotides are TGTGCCAGCAGCCGCGGTAAGAACACTGAAGCTTTCTTT. This encodes CASSRGKNTEAFF.

A note on this clone: Additional DNA sequences in this sample encode the identical CDR3. The rearrangement links TRBV5-1 to TRBJ2-3; D gene uncertain. Trimming cost V 0 bases and J 3 bases, with 8 bases left between them. CDR1 and CDR2 (germline): SGHRS, YFSETQ. The CDR3 extends over 14 amino acids. Written as DNA, the CDR3 is TGCGCCAGCAGCTTGGGACTTGATACAGATACGCAGTATTTT. Protein sequence: CASSLGLDTDTQYF.

The chain recombines TRBV29-1 with TRBJ1-1, with 11 bases aligning to TRBD1. The CDR3 consists of 14 residues. V was pared by 2 bases and J by 5 bases, with 4 bases of the junction left unmatched. Germline V CDR1 and CDR2: SQVTM, ANQGSEA. In DNA, the CDR3 is TGCAGCGTTGAACAAGGACAGGGGGCAACTGAAGCTTTCTTT. As protein: CSVEQGQGATEAFF.